One and the same sample provided the 20 T cell receptor beta chains below, sequenced in a study of sequential checkpoint blockade in melanoma. The treatment denotes: randomized to nivolumab then ipilimumab (arm A) or the reverse (arm B). The data were produced by immunoSEQ multiplex PCR, yet TCRdb's version contains in-frame clones alone and is incomplete. The table shows approximately 21,000 clones, with over 70% occurring only once. Here the sequenced sample was CD8+ T cells sorted from blood (inferred from file names), taken from a patient given nivolumab and ipilimumab in sequence. The receptors were sampled from a human donor with melanoma.

The genes are TRBV7-9 and TRBJ1-5; 10 bases align to TRBD1. Germline V lookup: CDR1 SEHNR, CDR2 FQNEAQ (reference sequence). V lost 5 bases to trimming and J lost 7 bases; unmatched junction nucleotides: 8. The length of the CDR3 is 15 residues. CDR3 amino acids: CASSPGTGAGQPQHF. The CDR3 coding sequence is TGTGCCAGCAGCCCTGGGACAGGGGCAGGACAGCCCCAGCATTTT.

This rearrangement joins TRBV13 to TRBJ2-6, with D tentatively TRBD1 (6 bases). The CDR3 has 15 amino acids. Germline V lookup: CDR1 PRHDT, CDR2 FYEKMQ (reference sequence). The V end was cut by 4 bases, the J end by 4 bases, with 11 bases between. CDR3 bases: TGTGCCAGCAGCTCGCGGACAGCAGGGGCCAACGTCCTGACTTTC. It yields the protein CASSSRTAGANVLTF.

The rearrangement uses TRBV4-1 and TRBJ1-2; 7 bases map to TRBD1. Germline values: CDR1 MGHRA, CDR2 YSYEKL. Trimming removed 0 bases from V and 7 bases from J; junction bases left unmatched: 5. The CDR3 has 14 amino acids. The CDR3 DNA reads TGCGCCAGCAGCCAAGAAACAGGGGTGGGTGGCTACACCTTC. It specifies CASSQETGVGGYTF.

This chain joins TRBV4-1 and TRBJ2-7, with a possible D match to TRBD2 (5 bases). From germline, CDR1 is MGHRA and CDR2 YSYEKL. CDR3 length equals 16 residues. Trimming cost V 0 bases and J 4 bases, with 16 bases left between them. The CDR3, as DNA: TGCGCCAGCAGCCAAGACGTCCGGGAACACCCTTACGAGCAGTACTTC. It encodes CASSQDVREHPYEQYF.

Here the CDR3 reads CASSSHRTSEQYF. CDR3 DNA: TGTGCCAGCAGCTCCCACCGGACTAGCGAGCAGTACTTC. This sequence joins TRBV7-9 and TRBJ2-7; 7 nucleotides agree with TRBD2. V was pared by 4 bases and J by 6 bases, with 6 bases of the junction left unmatched. The CDR3 runs to 13 residues. CDR1 SEHNR and CDR2 FQNEAQ come from the germline V gene (reference sequence).

The chain combines TRBV27 with TRBJ1-1; D gene ambiguous. The germline CDR1 and CDR2 sequences are MNHEY and SMNVEV (reference sequence). The CDR3 spans 14 residues. Trimming pared 5 bases from V and 4 bases from J, leaving 14 bases between. The CDR3 spells CASSPLKGGTEAFF. The DNA for the CDR3 is TGTGCCAGCAGTCCGCTGAAAGGAGGCACTGAAGCTTTCTTT.

This chain joins TRBV13 and TRBJ1-1; D call uncertain. V lost 5 bases to trimming and J lost 1 base, with 20 bases between them. The CDR3 is 17 residues long. CDR1 is PRHDT and CDR2 is FYEKMQ in the germline V gene (reference sequence). The CDR3 loop reads CASSQVPSVAGNTEAFF. CDR3 nucleotide sequence: TGTGCCAGCAGCCAGGTCCCGAGTGTTGCTGGGAACACTGAAGCTTTCTTT.

The rearrangement joins TRBV27 to TRBJ1-1, with 7 bases matching TRBD1. The germline V gene encodes CDR1 MNHEY and CDR2 SMNVEV (reference sequence). V shed 5 bases and J 0 bases; nucleotides not matched to a gene: 6. The CDR3 is made up of 15 amino acids. CDR3 loop: CASSPWTGLNTEAFF. CDR3 DNA: TGTGCCAGCAGTCCCTGGACAGGTTTGAACACTGAAGCTTTCTTT.

The J gene is TRBJ2-3, the V gene TRBV19; tentative D call: TRBD2 (5 bases). V was pared by 2 bases and J by 0 bases, with 9 bases between. The CDR3 spans 15 residues. In germline, CDR1 is LNHDA, CDR2 SQIVND (reference sequence). Written as DNA, the CDR3 is TGTGCCAGTAGTATACTAGCCGTTAGCACAGATACGCAGTATTTT. It codes for CASSILAVSTDTQYF.

The chain joins TRBV7-8 to TRBJ2-7; 9 bases agree with TRBD2. Losses at the gene ends were 8 bases for V and 1 base for J; bases not matched to a gene: 6. Per germline, CDR1 SGHVS and CDR2 FQNEAQ. This CDR3 is built from 14 residues. The CDR3, as DNA: TGTGCCAGCCCCCCAGCGGGGGGATCCTACGAGCAGTACTTC. It is translated as CASPPAGGSYEQYF.

This chain joins TRBV6-1 and TRBJ1-1; D gene ambiguous. V was pared by 2 bases and J by 4 bases, with 20 bases between. CDR3 length: 17 amino acids. Germline CDR1 is MNHNS and CDR2 is SASEGT. The CDR3 DNA is TGTGCCAGCAGTGAATGGTCTTACGGGGTTCAGCGCACTGAAGCTTTCTTT. The encoded protein is CASSEWSYGVQRTEAFF.

This clone was found a few times. The V gene is TRBV5-6, the J gene TRBJ1-4, with 8 bases fitting TRBD1. CDR1 and CDR2 (germline): SGHDT, YYEEEE. The CDR3 consists of 17 residues. The junction had 4 bases not matched to a gene; V was cut back by 0 bases and J by 0 bases. CDR3 residues: CASSLAGRGPTNEKLFF. The CDR3 DNA reads as TGTGCCAGCAGCTTGGCCGGCAGGGGGCCAACTAATGAAAAACTGTTTTTT.

This sequence joins TRBV2 and TRBJ2-7; D gene unclear. V was trimmed by 7 bases and J by 2 bases, leaving 15 bases between them. The germline gives CDR1 SNHLY, CDR2 FYNNEI. The length of the CDR3 is 14 residues. In DNA form, the CDR3 reads TGTGCCAGCAAAGACTCCTCCGACGCCTACGAGCAGTACTTC. Its protein product is CASKDSSDAYEQYF.

The V and J genes are TRBV28 and TRBJ2-7, with a tentative D call TRBD2 (5 bases). Trimming cost V 2 bases and J 6 bases, with 8 bases left between them. CDR3 length equals 12 residues. Germline-derived CDR1 and CDR2 are MDHEN and SYDVKM. The CDR3 region is CASSLIRGEQYF. Here the CDR3 DNA reads TGTGCCAGCAGTTTAATTCGGGGCGAGCAGTACTTC.

The chain joins TRBV7-8 to TRBJ2-7; D is possibly TRBD2 (5 bases). Germline CDR1 is SGHVS and CDR2 is FQNEAQ. The CDR3 has 14 amino acids. Between the trimmed V and J ends, which lost 5 bases and 0 bases, there was a span of 11 bases. Here the CDR3 DNA reads TGTGCCAGCAGCCTAAACCGGGACTCCTACGAGCAGTACTTC. Protein sequence: CASSLNRDSYEQYF.

The V gene is TRBV27, the J gene TRBJ2-6; unclear D gene. V was shortened by 5 bases and J by 0 bases, with 11 bases between the two germline ends. Germline V gene lookup returns CDR1 MNHEY and CDR2 SMNVEV (reference sequence). The CDR3 is 16 amino acids. The chain's CDR3 is CASSPLTASGANVLTF. CDR3 sequence (DNA): TGTGCCAGCAGTCCACTGACTGCCTCTGGGGCCAACGTCCTGACTTTC.

This clone was seen just once. The chain has TRBV28 and TRBJ2-7, with 15 nucleotides matching TRBD2. The CDR3 sequence is 17 residues long. CDR1 and CDR2 (germline): MDHEN, SYDVKM. The V segment lost 5 bases and the J segment 3 bases; nucleotides outside the gene matches: 8. Written as DNA, the CDR3 is TGTGCCAGCAGTCCTGGGACTAGCGGGAGGACAAACTACGAGCAGTACTTC. Protein sequence: CASSPGTSGRTNYEQYF.

The chain has TRBV5-4 and TRBJ1-1, with a possible D match to TRBD1 (5 bases). The CDR3 has 18 residues. CDR1 SGHNT and CDR2 YYREEE come from the germline V gene (reference sequence). With 0 bases removed from V and 3 bases from J, the gap between germline ends came to 21 bases. The CDR3 sequence is CASSLAGGTPMGDTEAFF. The CDR3 DNA sequence: TGTGCCAGCAGCTTGGCCGGGGGGACCCCCATGGGGGACACTGAAGCTTTCTTT. Full variable domain (missing parts from reference TRBV5-4 and TRBJ1-1): ETGVTQSPTHLIKTRGQQVTLRCSSQSGHNTVSWYQQALGQGPQFIFQYYREEENGRGNFPPRFSGLQFPNYSSELNVNALELDDSALYLCASSLAGGTPMGDTEAFFGQGTRLTVV.

The chain recombines TRBV10-2 with TRBJ1-2; 7 nucleotides agree with TRBD1. Losses at the gene ends were 7 bases for V and 10 bases for J; bases not matched to a gene: 15. CDR1 is WSHSY, CDR2 SAAADI, per germline. CDR3 length: 14 amino acids. The DNA of the CDR3 is TGCGCCAGCAAAAGCAGGGGGACCTCTTTCGACTACACCTTC. It codes for CASKSRGTSFDYTF.

The table lists this clone with a count of one. The J gene is TRBJ1-1, the V gene TRBV28; 9 bases fit TRBD1. CDR3 size: 14 residues. The germline V gene has CDR1 MDHEN and CDR2 SYDVKM. The trim removed 3 bases at V and 1 base at J, leaving 0 bases unmatched. CDR3 coding DNA: TGTGCCAGCAGTTTGGGACAGGGGAACACTGAAGCTTTCTTT. Translation: CASSLGQGNTEAFF.